Listed here are 18 T cell receptor beta chains from one sample, sequenced in a study of blood T cell repertoires in COVID-19. The assay was immunoSEQ multiplex PCR, and TCRdb's table has in-frame clones only and misses some. The table shows approximately 380,000 clones, with around 85% occurring only once. Material: peripheral blood. Every receptor here comes from a woman aged 18 to 35 with acute or convalescent COVID-19.

The chain is built from TRBV9 and TRBJ1-1; D possibly corresponds to TRBD1 (5 bases). This CDR3 spans 14 amino acids. Looked up from germline, CDR1 is SGDLS and CDR2 is YYNGEE. V lost 0 bases and J 4 bases, leaving 10 bases between the germline ends. The CDR3 is CASSVAAGGTEAFF. The CDR3 nucleotides read TGTGCCAGCAGCGTAGCTGCGGGGGGCACTGAAGCTTTCTTT. Supplemented by reference TRBV9 and TRBJ1-1, the full variable domain reads DSGVTQTPKHLITATGQRVTLRCSPRSGDLSVYWYQQSLDQGLQFLIQYYNGEERAKGNILERFSAQQFPDLHSELNLSSLELGDSALYFCASSVAAGGTEAFFGQGTRLTVV.

The V gene is TRBV30, the J gene TRBJ2-7; TRBD1 aligns across 7 bases. Germline CDR1 is GTSNPN and CDR2 is SVGIG (reference sequence). The CDR3 runs 14 residues. J gave up 5 bases and V 2 bases, and 9 bases lay outside the gene matches. The CDR3 DNA reads TGTGCCTGGAGTTCAGGGCAGGGGGTCGACGAGCAGTACTTC. Translating gives CAWSSGQGVDEQYF.

The rearrangement joins TRBV6-5 to TRBJ1-1; no clear D. The CDR3 spans 12 residues. Deletions cut 5 bases from V and 1 base from J, with 5 bases between. Germline CDR1 reads MNHEY; CDR2 reads SVGAGI. The CDR3 loop reads CASSPGNTEAFF. The CDR3 DNA reads as TGTGCCAGCAGTCCAGGGAACACTGAAGCTTTCTTT.

The chain has TRBV6-1 and TRBJ2-3, with D uncertain. The CDR3 runs to 15 residues. Per the germline V gene, CDR1 is MNHNS and CDR2 is SASEGT. The V gene lost 2 bases and the J gene lost 1 base, with 10 bases spanning the gap. CDR3 in amino acids: CASSERSSGTDTQYF. The DNA of the CDR3 is TGTGCCAGCAGTGAACGGAGCAGCGGCACAGATACGCAGTATTTT.

This chain connects TRBV24-1 to TRBJ1-6, with D unclear. The germline CDR1 and CDR2 sequences are KGHDR and SFDVKD. Trimming pared 8 bases from V and 3 bases from J, leaving 16 bases between. This CDR3 has 16 residues. The CDR3 DNA is TGTGCCACCAAGCTAGGAGAAAGAAACTATAATTCACCCCTCCACTTT. It translates to CATKLGERNYNSPLHF.

This sequence joins TRBV19 and TRBJ1-2, with a possible D match to TRBD1 (5 bases). The V end was cut by 3 bases, the J end by 5 bases, with 13 bases between. Germline V gene sequence: CDR1 LNHDA, CDR2 SQIVND (reference sequence). This CDR3 has 14 amino acids. The CDR3 reads CASSIGGPRYGYTF. In DNA form, the CDR3 reads TGTGCCAGTAGTATCGGGGGACCCAGGTATGGCTACACCTTC.

This sequence joins TRBV9 and TRBJ1-6; D remains ambiguous. Germline V gene sequence: CDR1 SGDLS, CDR2 YYNGEE. The CDR3 sequence is 16 residues long. Trimming took 3 bases from V and 5 from J, leaving 15 bases between them. In DNA form, the CDR3 reads TGTGCCAGCAGCGCACAGACCCCCCGCAATAATTCACCCCTCCACTTT. It translates to CASSAQTPRNNSPLHF.

The rearrangement joins TRBV24-1 to TRBJ1-2, with a tentative D call TRBD1 (5 bases). The CDR3 is made up of 12 amino acids. Per germline, CDR1 KGHDR and CDR2 SFDVKD. Trimming cost V 9 bases and J 2 bases, with 9 bases left between them. CDR3 sequence reads: CATGEGNYGYTF. The CDR3 DNA reads TGTGCCACCGGGGAGGGGAACTATGGCTACACCTTC.

This clone was seen a few times. V is TRBV15 and J is TRBJ1-5; unclear D gene. CDR1 LNHNV and CDR2 YYDKDF come from the germline V gene (reference sequence). Trimming took off 5 bases at V and 3 bases at J, with 11 bases between the two ends. This CDR3 spans 14 amino acids. This CDR3 is CATSPVRINQPQHF. The CDR3 DNA is TGTGCCACCAGCCCAGTCAGGATCAATCAGCCCCAGCATTTT.

The rearrangement links TRBV29-1 to TRBJ1-2; D not certain. Looked up from germline, CDR1 is SQVTM and CDR2 is ANQGSEA. V was trimmed by 6 bases and J by 4 bases, leaving 12 bases between them. CDR3 size: 12 residues. CDR3 bases: TGCAGCGTGGAAAGAGATTTCTATGGCTACACCTTC. Translated, it gives CSVERDFYGYTF.

The chain carries TRBV5-1 and TRBJ1-2, with unresolved D. This CDR3 spans 12 amino acids. V lost 5 bases to trimming and J lost 0 bases, with 5 bases between them. Looked up from germline, CDR1 is SGHRS and CDR2 is YFSETQ. CDR3 coding DNA: TGCGCCAGCAGGGTAGCTAACTATGGCTACACCTTC. This translates into CASRVANYGYTF.

This clone was observed a single time. This chain connects TRBV4-2 to TRBJ2-7; 7 positions agree with TRBD1. Unmatched junction bases numbered 6, after V lost 5 bases and J lost 2 bases. Germline CDR1 is LGHNA and CDR2 is YNFKEQ. The CDR3 totals 14 residues. CDR3 residues: CASSMNRGAYEQYF. The CDR3 DNA sequence: TGTGCCAGCAGCATGAACAGGGGAGCCTACGAGCAGTACTTC.

V gene TRBV11-2 combines with J gene TRBJ1-1; TRBD1 agrees at 7 bases. Germline CDR1 SGHAT, CDR2 FQNNGV. Trimming took 5 bases from V and 8 from J; bases not matched to a gene: 5. The CDR3 covers 12 residues. CDR3 nucleotides: TGTGCCAGCAGCGAAAACAGGGGAGAAGCTTTCTTT. This gives the protein CASSENRGEAFF.

This clone has just one count. The chain couples TRBV6-5 to TRBJ1-5; the D gene is possibly TRBD1 (6 bases). Germline V gives CDR1 MNHEY, CDR2 SVGAGI. The V end lost 7 bases, the J end lost 9 bases, and 16 bases lay between the germline ends. CDR3 length: 13 amino acids. CDR3 coding DNA: TGTGCCAGCACCACGGACGGGGGGCTGCCCCAGCATTTT. Its translation: CASTTDGGLPQHF.

The chain uses TRBV12-5 and TRBJ1-4; D may be TRBD1 (5 bases). V was clipped by 2 bases and J by 8 bases, with 12 bases between them. CDR3 length: 14 amino acids. CDR1 and CDR2 (germline): LGHNT, FRNRAP. CDR3 sequence (DNA): TGTGCTAGTGGTTTGTGGGGGGGGAACGAAAAACTGTTTTTT. Its translation: CASGLWGGNEKLFF.

This clone has just a few counts. This chain uses TRBV29-1 with TRBJ2-7; TRBD1 agrees at 7 bases. From germline, CDR1 is SQVTM and CDR2 ANQGSEA. This CDR3 contains 12 residues. Trimming took 4 bases from V and 3 from J; bases not matched to a gene: 3. CDR3 amino acids: CSVAAGGYEQYF. The CDR3 coding sequence is TGCAGCGTTGCGGCAGGGGGCTACGAGCAGTACTTC.

The V call is TRBV9, the J call TRBJ1-1, with TRBD1 as a possible D gene (6 bases). The CDR3 is 13 amino acids. CDR1 is SGDLS, CDR2 YYNGEE, per germline. V gave up 6 bases and J gave up 3 bases, with 12 bases separating them. The CDR3 spells CASTPGAHTEAFF. CDR3 DNA: TGTGCCAGCACCCCAGGGGCCCACACTGAAGCTTTCTTT.

The chain combines TRBV6-5 with TRBJ1-4; 7 bases line up with TRBD1. In germline, CDR1 is MNHEY, CDR2 SVGAGI. Trimming cost V 5 bases and J 3 bases; bases outside gene matches: 3. This CDR3 spans 14 amino acids. The CDR3 region has the DNA TGTGCCAGCAGTCGCGACAGGGCTAATGAAAAACTGTTTTTT. Amino acid sequence: CASSRDRANEKLFF.